This is a list of T cell receptor beta chains from one sample in a study of cytomegalovirus exposure and HLA in healthy donors. Only in-frame clones appear in the TCRdb table, and some are missing; sequencing was by immunoSEQ multiplex PCR. The data contain around 110,000 clones, roughly 80% of them seen just once; the ten biggest clones take up 2% to 2.5%. The sample was PBMCs. The receptors derive from a man younger than 45 in good health and CMV-seronegative. CDR3s include the opening cysteine and the closing phenylalanine or tryptophan. A D gene is named only where the DNA matches it firmly. Clone size, where shown, is once, few, many, or a class for clones that have expanded.

TRBJ2-7 | TRBV25-1 | - | - | CASSGAGRSTYEQYF | TGTGCCAGCAGTGGAGCAGGGAGGTCTACCTACGAGCAGTACTTC
TRBJ2-7 | TRBV7-9 | - | TRBD1 | CASSPRTGVLEQYF | TGTGCCAGCAGCCCCCGGACAGGGGTTCTCGAGCAGTACTTC
TRBJ2-7 | TRBV7-9 | once | - | CASSLTVDSYEQYF | TGTGCCAGCAGCTTAACAGTCGACAGTTACGAGCAGTACTTC
TRBJ2-7 | TRBV7-2 | - | - | CASSPVPGNEQYF | TGTGCCAGCAGCCCCGTCCCGGGGAACGAGCAGTACTTC
TRBJ2-3 | TRBV5-4 | few | TRBD1 | CASSLGQGRDTQYF | TGTGCCAGCAGCTTAGGACAGGGTAGAGATACGCAGTATTTT
TRBJ2-7 | TRBV5-6 | - | TRBD1 | CASSLGTGGLYEQYF | TGTGCCAGCAGCTTGGGGACAGGGGGACTCTACGAGCAGTACTTC
TRBJ2-7 | TRBV18 | - | TRBD2 | CASSPQTPGTSSNEQYF | TGTGCCAGCTCACCTCAGACCCCGGGGACTAGTAGTAACGAGCAGTACTTC
TRBJ2-7 | TRBV4-3 | - | TRBD1 | CASSQGTGEDEQYF | TGCGCCAGCAGCCAAGGGACAGGGGAGGACGAGCAGTACTTC
TRBJ2-7 | TRBV6-5 | - | TRBD2 | CASSFHSGGVYEQYF | TGTGCCAGCAGTTTCCACAGCGGGGGGGTTTACGAGCAGTACTTC
TRBJ2-5 | TRBV9 | once | TRBD2 | CASSSSGTTLQETQYF | TGTGCCAGCAGCTCCTCCGGGACTACCCTCCAAGAGACCCAGTACTTC
TRBJ2-5 | TRBV9 | once | TRBD2 | CASSVGTGLAGGGGETQYF | TGTGCCAGCAGCGTAGGAACGGGACTAGCGGGGGGGGGAGGAGAGACCCAGTACTTC
TRBJ2-5 | TRBV5-1 | few | - | CASGLQIGETQYF | TGCGCCAGCGGGCTTCAGATAGGAGAGACCCAGTACTTC
TRBJ1-1 | TRBV10-1 | - | - | CASSLTRGTEAFF | TGCGCCAGCAGCTTGACACGGGGGACTGAAGCTTTCTTT
TRBJ2-3 | TRBV6-4 | - | TRBD1 | CASSGTGTDTQYF | TGTGCCAGCAGTGGGACAGGGACAGATACGCAGTATTTT
TRBJ1-1 | TRBV9 | - | - | CASSPRGERTEAFF | TGTGCCAGCAGCCCTCGCGGGGAAAGGACTGAAGCTTTCTTT
TRBJ2-5 | TRBV7-9 | - | - | CASSLIRDTPQETQYF | TGTGCCAGCAGCTTAATCCGGGACACCCCCCAAGAGACCCAGTACTTC
TRBJ1-2 | TRBV6-1 | - | TRBD1 | CASSERDRWRVNYGYTF | TGTGCCAGCAGTGAACGGGACAGGTGGAGGGTTAACTATGGCTACACCTTC
TRBJ1-4 | TRBV2 | few | TRBD1 | CASRPDRAGEKLFF | TGTGCCAGCAGGCCGGACAGGGCGGGGGAAAAACTGTTTTTT
TRBJ2-1 | TRBV27 | - | TRBD2 | CATRNIIAGNTNEQFF | TGTGCCACCAGGAATATAATAGCGGGGAATACTAATGAGCAGTTCTTC
TRBJ1-2 | TRBV5-1 | - | TRBD1 | CASSPDRGRGFGYTF | TGCGCCAGCAGCCCAGATCGGGGCAGGGGGTTCGGCTACACCTTC